The 11 T cell receptor beta chains in this list originate from one sample, sequenced in a study of vaccination effects on CD4 cells after COVID-19. Isolating CD4+ T cells followed approximately ten days of culture. Some clones are missing from TCRdb's copy, which holds only in-frame ones; the method was immunoSEQ multiplex PCR. The table shows approximately 45,000 clones, with about 78% occurring only once. For these receptors, no antigen is known. The input for sequencing was CD4+ T cells from PBMCs cultured without peptide, taken before COVID-19 vaccination. The receptor source for this set is a human donor who had a prior SARS-CoV-2 infection.

The chain joins TRBV10-3 to TRBJ1-1, with 7 bases fitting TRBD1. The CDR3 runs to 17 residues. V gave up 4 bases and J gave up 0 bases; unmatched junction bases: 11. Looked up from germline, CDR1 is ENHRY and CDR2 is SYGVKD. The CDR3 sequence is CAISGGGDRYMNTEAFF. The CDR3 DNA is TGTGCCATCAGTGGGGGAGGGGACAGATACATGAACACTGAAGCTTTCTTT.

The chain employs TRBV7-9 and TRBJ2-1; 13 bases are a match to TRBD2. This CDR3 spans 15 amino acids. The germline gives CDR1 SEHNR, CDR2 FQNEAQ (reference sequence). The ends lost 3 bases at V and 14 bases at J; junction bases unmatched: 10. In nucleotides, the CDR3 is TGTGCCAGCAGCTTCGCCGGGACTAGCGGGACTAGGGAGTTCTTC. Translated, it gives CASSFAGTSGTREFF.

This chain uses TRBV5-6 with TRBJ2-7; D possibly uses TRBD1 or TRBD2 (5 bases each). Germline-derived CDR1 and CDR2 are SGHDT and YYEEEE. V lost 2 bases to trimming and J lost 0 bases, with 12 bases between them. The CDR3 has 15 amino acids. The CDR3 DNA is TGTGCCAGCAGCTTCCGGGACCGTAGCTCCTACGAGCAGTACTTC. Amino acid sequence: CASSFRDRSSYEQYF. Full variable domain (missing parts from reference TRBV5-6 and TRBJ2-7): DAGVTQSPTHLIKTRGQQVTLRCSPKSGHDTVSWYQQALGQGPQFIFQYYEEEERQRGNFPDRFSGHQFPNYSSELNVNALLLGDSALYLCASSFRDRSSYEQYFGPGTRLTVT.

In this sample, this clone turned up once. This chain joins TRBV23-1 and TRBJ2-5; TRBD1 matches at 9 bases. TRBV23-1 is given ORF status, its function remaining uncertain. Germline trimming cut 3 bases from V and 2 bases from J; bases unmatched to any gene: 7. The CDR3 covers 16 residues. Here the CDR3 DNA reads TGCGCCAGCAGTCATTACCGGGACAGGGCGCAAGAGACCCAGTACTTC. This translates into CASSHYRDRAQETQYF.

The chain recombines TRBV30 with TRBJ2-7; D uncertain. CDR1 GTSNPN and CDR2 SVGIG come from the germline V gene (reference sequence). This CDR3 is built from 13 residues. Trimming took off 0 bases at V and 0 bases at J, with 6 bases between the two ends. CDR3 sequence (DNA): TGTGCCTGGAGTGTACATTACTCCTACGAGCAGTACTTC. Translated, it gives CAWSVHYSYEQYF.

The chain joins TRBV15 to TRBJ1-4, with a weak D call TRBD1 (5 bases). The CDR3 covers 16 residues. Trimming stripped 3 bases from V and 0 bases from J, with 11 bases between. Germline lookup yields CDR1 LNHNV and CDR2 YYDKDF (reference sequence). As DNA, the CDR3 is TGTGCCACCAGCAGGGGGCCACGGGCAACTAATGAAAAACTGTTTTTT. This gives the protein CATSRGPRATNEKLFF. The full variable domain, with the rest looked up from reference TRBV15 and TRBJ1-4, is DAMVIQNPRYQVTQFGKPVTLSCSQTLNHNVMYWYQQKSSQAPKLLFHYYDKDFNNEADTPDNFQSRRPNTSFCFLDIRSPGLGDTAMYLCATSRGPRATNEKLFFGSGTQLSVL.

The V gene is TRBV19, the J gene TRBJ2-2; perhaps D is TRBD1 or TRBD2 (5 bases each). The germline V gene has CDR1 LNHDA and CDR2 SQIVND (reference sequence). V gave up 7 bases and J gave up 6 bases, with 18 bases separating them. The CDR3 sequence is 15 residues long. The CDR3 DNA sequence: TGTGCCAGTACTGAAGAGGGACCTCACGCCGGGGAGCTGTTTTTT. Encoded protein: CASTEEGPHAGELFF.

This chain links TRBV27 with TRBJ2-1; D ambiguous. Per germline, CDR1 MNHEY and CDR2 SMNVEV (reference sequence). V lost 4 bases, J lost 3 bases, and 10 bases lay in between. There are 14 residues in the CDR3. The CDR3 sequence: CASSWVLGYNEQFF. The CDR3 coding sequence is TGTGCCAGCAGTTGGGTTTTGGGCTACAATGAGCAGTTCTTC.

The chain recombines TRBV5-1 with TRBJ2-7; 10 nucleotides align to TRBD1. The CDR3 extends over 13 amino acids. V shed 4 bases, J shed 5 bases, and the junction held 3 bases outside the gene matches. CDR1 is SGHRS and CDR2 is YFSETQ in the germline V gene. This chain's CDR3 is CASSPDRGDEQYF. The CDR3 DNA follows: TGCGCCAGCAGCCCGGACAGGGGGGACGAGCAGTACTTC.

V and J are TRBV5-1 and TRBJ1-2; no clear D gene. Germline values: CDR1 SGHRS, CDR2 YFSETQ. The CDR3 runs to 12 residues. V was clipped by 0 bases and J by 8 bases, with 8 bases between them. The chain's CDR3 is CASSLAGMGYTF. The CDR3 DNA reads TGCGCCAGCAGCTTGGCCGGGATGGGCTACACCTTC.

The V call is TRBV20-1, the J call TRBJ2-5; no reliable D call. V dropped 3 bases and J dropped 9 bases, with 11 bases sitting between them. This CDR3 spans 11 amino acids. Germline V CDR1 and CDR2: DFQATT, SNEGSKA (reference sequence). In nucleotides, the CDR3 is TGCAGTGCTAGCGATATAGGAGCCCAGTACTTC. Its protein is CSASDIGAQYF.